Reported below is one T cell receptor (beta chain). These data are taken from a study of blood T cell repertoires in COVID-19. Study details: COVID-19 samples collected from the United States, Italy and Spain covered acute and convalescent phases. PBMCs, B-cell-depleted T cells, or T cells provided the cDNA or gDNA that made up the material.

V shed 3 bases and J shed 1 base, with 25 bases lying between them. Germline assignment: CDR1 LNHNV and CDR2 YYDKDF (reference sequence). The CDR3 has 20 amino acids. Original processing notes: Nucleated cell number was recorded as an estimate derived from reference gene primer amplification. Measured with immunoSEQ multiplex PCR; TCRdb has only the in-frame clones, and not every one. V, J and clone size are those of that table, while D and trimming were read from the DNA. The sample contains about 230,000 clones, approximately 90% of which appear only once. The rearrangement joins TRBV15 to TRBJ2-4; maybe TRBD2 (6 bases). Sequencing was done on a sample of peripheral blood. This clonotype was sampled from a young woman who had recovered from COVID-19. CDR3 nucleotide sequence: TGTGCCACCAGCAGCCATCCAGCTTACCAGTTCCGGGGGGCCAAAAACATTCAGTACTTC. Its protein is CATSSHPAYQFRGAKNIQYF.